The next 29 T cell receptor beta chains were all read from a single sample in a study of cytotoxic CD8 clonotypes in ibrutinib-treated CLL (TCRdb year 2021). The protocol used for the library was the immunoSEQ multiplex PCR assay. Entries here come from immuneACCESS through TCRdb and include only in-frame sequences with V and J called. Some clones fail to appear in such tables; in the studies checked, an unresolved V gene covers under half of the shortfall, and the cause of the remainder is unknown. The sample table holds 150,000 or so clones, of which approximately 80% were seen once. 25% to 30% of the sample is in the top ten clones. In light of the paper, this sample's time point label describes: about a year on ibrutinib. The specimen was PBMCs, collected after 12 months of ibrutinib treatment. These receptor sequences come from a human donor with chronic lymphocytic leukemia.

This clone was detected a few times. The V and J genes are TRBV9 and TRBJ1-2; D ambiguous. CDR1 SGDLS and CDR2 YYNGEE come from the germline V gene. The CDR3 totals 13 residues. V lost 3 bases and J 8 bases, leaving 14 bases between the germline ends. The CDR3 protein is CASSALEVGGYTF. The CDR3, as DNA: TGTGCCAGCAGCGCCCTAGAAGTAGGGGGCTACACCTTC.

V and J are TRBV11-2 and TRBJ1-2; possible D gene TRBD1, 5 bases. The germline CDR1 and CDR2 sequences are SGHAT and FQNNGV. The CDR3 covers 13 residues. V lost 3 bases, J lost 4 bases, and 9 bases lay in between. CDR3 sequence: CASSFGAGYGYTF. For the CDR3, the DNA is TGTGCCAGCAGCTTCGGGGCGGGCTATGGCTACACCTTC.

CDR3 DNA: TGTGCCAGCAGCCCTTATCCGGTCACTGAAGCTTTCTTT. It specifies CASSPYPVTEAFF. This chain uses TRBV11-1 with TRBJ1-1; no clear D. The V and J ends lost 5 bases and 4 bases respectively, with 11 bases between them. This CDR3 spans 13 amino acids. Germline loops: CDR1 SGHAT, CDR2 FQDESV (reference sequence).

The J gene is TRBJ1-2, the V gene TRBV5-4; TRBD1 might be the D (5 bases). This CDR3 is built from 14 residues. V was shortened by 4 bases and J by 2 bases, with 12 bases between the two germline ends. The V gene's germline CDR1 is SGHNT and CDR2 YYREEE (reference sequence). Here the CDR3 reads CASSRRQSNYGYTF. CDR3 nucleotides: TGTGCCAGCAGCCGTAGACAGTCGAACTATGGCTACACCTTC. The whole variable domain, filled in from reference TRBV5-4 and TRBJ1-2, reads ETGVTQSPTHLIKTRGQQVTLRCSSQSGHNTVSWYQQALGQGPQFIFQYYREEENGRGNFPPRFSGLQFPNYSSELNVNALELDDSALYLCASSRRQSNYGYTFGSGTRLTVV.

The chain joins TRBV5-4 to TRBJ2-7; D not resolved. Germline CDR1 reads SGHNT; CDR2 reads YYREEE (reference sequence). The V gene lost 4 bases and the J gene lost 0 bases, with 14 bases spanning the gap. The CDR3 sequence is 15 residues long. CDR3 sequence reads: CASSQGLDGSYEQYF. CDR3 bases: TGTGCCAGCAGCCAAGGCTTGGACGGCTCCTACGAGCAGTACTTC.

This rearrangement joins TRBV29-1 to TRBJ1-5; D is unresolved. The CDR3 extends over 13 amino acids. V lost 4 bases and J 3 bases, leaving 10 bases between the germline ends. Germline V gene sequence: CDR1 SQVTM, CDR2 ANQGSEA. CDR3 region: CSVGYSLNQPQHF. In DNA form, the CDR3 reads TGCAGCGTTGGTTACAGTCTCAATCAGCCCCAGCATTTT.

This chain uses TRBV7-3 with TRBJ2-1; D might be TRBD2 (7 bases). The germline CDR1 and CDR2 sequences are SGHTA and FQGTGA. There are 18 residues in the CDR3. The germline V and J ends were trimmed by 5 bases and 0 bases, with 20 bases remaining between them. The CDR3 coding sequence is TGTGCCAGCAGCCCCAAAGGGGGTGGCGGGAGCTCCTACAATGAGCAGTTCTTC. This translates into CASSPKGGGGSSYNEQFF.

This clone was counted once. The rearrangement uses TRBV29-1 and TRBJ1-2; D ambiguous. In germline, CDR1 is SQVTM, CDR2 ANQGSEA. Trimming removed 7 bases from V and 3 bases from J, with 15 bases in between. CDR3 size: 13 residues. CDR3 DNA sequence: TGCAGCGCCTCTTTGACGGAGTACTATGGCTACACCTTC. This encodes CSASLTEYYGYTF.

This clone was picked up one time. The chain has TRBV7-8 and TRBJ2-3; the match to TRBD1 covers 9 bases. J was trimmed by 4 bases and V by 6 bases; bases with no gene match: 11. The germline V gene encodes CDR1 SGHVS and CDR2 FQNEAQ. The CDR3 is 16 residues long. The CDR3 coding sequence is TGTGCCAGCAGTTATCCGGGACAGGGAATCTCAGATACGCAGTATTTT. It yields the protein CASSYPGQGISDTQYF.

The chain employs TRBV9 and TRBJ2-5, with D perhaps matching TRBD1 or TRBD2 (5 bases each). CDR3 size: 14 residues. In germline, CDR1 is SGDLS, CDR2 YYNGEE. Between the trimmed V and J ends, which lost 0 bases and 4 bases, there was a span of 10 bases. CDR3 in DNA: TGTGCCAGCAGCGTAGCGGCAGGGAGAGAGACCCAGTACTTC. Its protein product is CASSVAAGRETQYF.

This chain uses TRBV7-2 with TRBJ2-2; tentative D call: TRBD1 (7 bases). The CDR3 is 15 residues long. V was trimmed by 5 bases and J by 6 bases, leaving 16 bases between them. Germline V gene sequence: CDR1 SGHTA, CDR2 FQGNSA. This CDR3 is CASSPRDRLAGELFF. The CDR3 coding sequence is TGTGCCAGCAGCCCACGGGACAGACTAGCCGGGGAGCTGTTTTTT.

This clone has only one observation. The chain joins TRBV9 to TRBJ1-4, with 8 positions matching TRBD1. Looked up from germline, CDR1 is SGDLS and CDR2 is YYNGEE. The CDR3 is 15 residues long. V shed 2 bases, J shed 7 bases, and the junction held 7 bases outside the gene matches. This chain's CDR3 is CASSVSGTGSEKLFF. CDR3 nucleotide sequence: TGTGCCAGCAGCGTTTCCGGGACAGGTTCTGAAAAACTGTTTTTT.

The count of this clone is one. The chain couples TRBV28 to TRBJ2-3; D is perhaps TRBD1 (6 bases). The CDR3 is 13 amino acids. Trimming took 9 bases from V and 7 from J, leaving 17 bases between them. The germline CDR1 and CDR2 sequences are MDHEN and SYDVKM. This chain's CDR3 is CASTQGGANTQYF. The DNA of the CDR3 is TGTGCCAGTACACAGGGCGGTGCGAATACGCAGTATTTT.

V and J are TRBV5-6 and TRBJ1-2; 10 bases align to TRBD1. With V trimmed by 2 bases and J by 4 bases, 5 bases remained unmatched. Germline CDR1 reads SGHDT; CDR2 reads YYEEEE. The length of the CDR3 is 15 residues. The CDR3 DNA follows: TGTGCCAGCAGCTTAGACAGGGGGCGCGTCTATGGCTACACCTTC. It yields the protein CASSLDRGRVYGYTF.

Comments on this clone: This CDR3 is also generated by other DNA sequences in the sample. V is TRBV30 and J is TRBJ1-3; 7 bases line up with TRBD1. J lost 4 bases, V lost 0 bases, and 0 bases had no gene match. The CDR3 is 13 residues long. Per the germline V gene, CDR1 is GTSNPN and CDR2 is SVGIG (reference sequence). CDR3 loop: CAWSVQGGNTIYF. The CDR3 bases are TGTGCCTGGAGTGTACAGGGGGGAAACACCATATATTTT. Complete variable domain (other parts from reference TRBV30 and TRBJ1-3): SQTIHQWPATLVQPVGSPLSLECTVEGTSNPNLYWYRQAAGRGLQLLFYSVGIGQISSEVPQNLSASRPQDRQFILSSKKLLLSDSGFYLCAWSVQGGNTIYFGEGSWLTVV.

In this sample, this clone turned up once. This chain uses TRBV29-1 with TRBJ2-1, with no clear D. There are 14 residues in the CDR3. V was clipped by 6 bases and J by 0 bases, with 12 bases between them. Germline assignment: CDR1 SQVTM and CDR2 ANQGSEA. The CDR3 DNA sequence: TGCAGCGTGAAAACAGAATTCTCCTACAATGAGCAGTTCTTC. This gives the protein CSVKTEFSYNEQFF.

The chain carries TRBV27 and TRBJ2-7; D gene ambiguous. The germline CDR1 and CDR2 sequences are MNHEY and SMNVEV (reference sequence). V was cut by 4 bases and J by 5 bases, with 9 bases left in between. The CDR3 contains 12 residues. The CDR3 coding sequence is TGTGCCAGCAGTTCCCGGATAGACGAGCAGTACTTC. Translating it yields CASSSRIDEQYF.

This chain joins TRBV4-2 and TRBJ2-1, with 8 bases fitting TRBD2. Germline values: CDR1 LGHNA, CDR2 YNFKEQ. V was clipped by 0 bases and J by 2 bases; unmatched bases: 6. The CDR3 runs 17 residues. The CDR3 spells CASSQEGSGAAYNEQFF. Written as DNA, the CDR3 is TGTGCCAGCAGCCAAGAAGGTAGCGGGGCCGCCTACAATGAGCAGTTCTTC.

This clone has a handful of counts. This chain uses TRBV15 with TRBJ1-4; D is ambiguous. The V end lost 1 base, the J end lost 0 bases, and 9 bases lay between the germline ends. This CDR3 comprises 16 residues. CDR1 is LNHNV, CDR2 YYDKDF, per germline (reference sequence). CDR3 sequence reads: CATSRAPVATNEKLFF. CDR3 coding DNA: TGTGCCACCAGCAGAGCGCCAGTAGCAACTAATGAAAAACTGTTTTTT.

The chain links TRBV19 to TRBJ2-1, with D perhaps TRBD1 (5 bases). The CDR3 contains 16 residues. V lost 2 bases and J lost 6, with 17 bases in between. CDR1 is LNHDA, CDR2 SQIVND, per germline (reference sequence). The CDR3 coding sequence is TGTGCCAGTAGTATATCAGGGCAGCCTTACAGCAATGAGCAGTTCTTC. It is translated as CASSISGQPYSNEQFF.

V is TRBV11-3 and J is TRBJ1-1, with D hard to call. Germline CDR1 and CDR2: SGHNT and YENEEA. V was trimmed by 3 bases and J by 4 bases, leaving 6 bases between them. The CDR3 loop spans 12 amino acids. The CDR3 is CASSLRITEAFF. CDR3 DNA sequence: TGTGCCAGCAGCTTGAGGATCACTGAAGCTTTCTTT.

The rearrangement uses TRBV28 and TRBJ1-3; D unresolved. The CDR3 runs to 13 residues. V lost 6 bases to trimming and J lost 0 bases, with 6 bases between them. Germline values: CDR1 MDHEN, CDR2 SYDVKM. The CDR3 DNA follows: TGTGCCAGCAGACCTCACTCTGGAAACACCATATATTTT. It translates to CASRPHSGNTIYF.

The CDR3 spells CAWNGQDDYGYTF. CDR3 bases: TGTGCCTGGAATGGTCAGGATGACTATGGCTACACCTTC. V and J are TRBV30 and TRBJ1-2, with D uncertain. Germline assignment: CDR1 GTSNPN and CDR2 SVGIG (reference sequence). This CDR3 is 13 amino acids long. The ends were cut back, 4 bases at V and 3 bases at J, with 12 bases in the middle.

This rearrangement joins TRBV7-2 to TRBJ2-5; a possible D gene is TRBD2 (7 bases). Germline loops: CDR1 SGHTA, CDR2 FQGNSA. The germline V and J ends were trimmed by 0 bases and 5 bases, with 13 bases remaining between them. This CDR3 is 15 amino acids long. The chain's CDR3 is CASSLAPGGRETQYF. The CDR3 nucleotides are TGTGCCAGCAGCTTAGCGCCCGGGGGGCGGGAGACCCAGTACTTC.

In DNA, the CDR3 is TGTGCCAGCAGCTTCGGGGGCCCCGGGGAGCTGTTTTTT. Residues: CASSFGGPGELFF. The V and J genes are TRBV5-6 and TRBJ2-2; D assignment may be TRBD1 or TRBD2 (6 bases each). The CDR3 is made up of 13 amino acids. Germline assignment: CDR1 SGHDT and CDR2 YYEEEE. Trimming stripped 2 bases from V and 6 bases from J, with 8 bases between.

The CDR3 nucleotides read TGTGCCACCAAAGGACCCCGGAGGGAAAAACTGTTTTTT. Translation: CATKGPRREKLFF. V usage is TRBV19 and J usage is TRBJ1-4; no clear D. This CDR3 has 13 residues. CDR1 is LNHDA, CDR2 SQIVND, per germline (reference sequence). Between the trimmed V and J ends, which lost 10 bases and 8 bases, there was a span of 17 bases. Supplemented by reference TRBV19 and TRBJ1-4, the full variable domain reads DGGITQSPKYLFRKEGQNVTLSCEQNLNHDAMYWYRQDPGQGLRLIYYSQIVNDFQKGDIAEGYSVSREKKESFPLTVTSAQKNPTAFYLCATKGPRREKLFFGSGTQLSVL.

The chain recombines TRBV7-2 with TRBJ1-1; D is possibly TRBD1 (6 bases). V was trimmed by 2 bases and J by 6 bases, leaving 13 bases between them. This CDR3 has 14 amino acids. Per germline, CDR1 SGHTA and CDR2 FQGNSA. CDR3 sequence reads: CASSLFHREAEAFF. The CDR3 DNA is TGTGCCAGCAGCTTATTTCACAGGGAGGCTGAAGCTTTCTTT.

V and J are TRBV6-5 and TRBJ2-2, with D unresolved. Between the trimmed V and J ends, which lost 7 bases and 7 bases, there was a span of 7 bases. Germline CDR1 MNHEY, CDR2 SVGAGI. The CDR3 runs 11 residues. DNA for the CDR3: TGTGCCAGCACCCGGAGCGGGGAGCTGTTTTTT. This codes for CASTRSGELFF.

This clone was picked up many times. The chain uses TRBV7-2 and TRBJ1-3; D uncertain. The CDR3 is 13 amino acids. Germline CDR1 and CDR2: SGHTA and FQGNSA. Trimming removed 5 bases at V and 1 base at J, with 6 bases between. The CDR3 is CASSPFSGNTIYF. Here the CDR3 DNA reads TGTGCCAGCAGCCCGTTTTCTGGAAACACCATATATTTT.